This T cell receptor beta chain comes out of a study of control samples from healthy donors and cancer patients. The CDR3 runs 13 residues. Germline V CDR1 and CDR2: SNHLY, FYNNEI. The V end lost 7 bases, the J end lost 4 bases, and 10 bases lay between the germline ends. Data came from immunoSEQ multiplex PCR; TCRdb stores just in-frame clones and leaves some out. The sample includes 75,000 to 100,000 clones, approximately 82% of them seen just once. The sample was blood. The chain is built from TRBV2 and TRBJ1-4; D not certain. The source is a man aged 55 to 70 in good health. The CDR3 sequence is CASKADGNEKLFF. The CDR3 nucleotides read TGTGCCAGCAAAGCGGACGGTAATGAAAAACTGTTTTTT.